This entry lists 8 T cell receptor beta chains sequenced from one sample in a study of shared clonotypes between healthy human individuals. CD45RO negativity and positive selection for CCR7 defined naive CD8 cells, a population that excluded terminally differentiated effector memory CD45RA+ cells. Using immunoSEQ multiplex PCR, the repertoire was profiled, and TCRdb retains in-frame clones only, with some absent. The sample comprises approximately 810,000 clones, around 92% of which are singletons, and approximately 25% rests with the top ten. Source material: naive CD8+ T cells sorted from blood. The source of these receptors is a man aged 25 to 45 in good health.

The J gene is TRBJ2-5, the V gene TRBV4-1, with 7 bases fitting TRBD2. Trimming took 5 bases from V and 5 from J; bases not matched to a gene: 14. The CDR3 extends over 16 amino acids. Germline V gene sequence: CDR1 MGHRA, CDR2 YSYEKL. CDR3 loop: CASSGLGGGPIETQYF. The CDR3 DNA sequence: TGCGCCAGCAGCGGTCTGGGGGGAGGGCCGATTGAGACCCAGTACTTC.

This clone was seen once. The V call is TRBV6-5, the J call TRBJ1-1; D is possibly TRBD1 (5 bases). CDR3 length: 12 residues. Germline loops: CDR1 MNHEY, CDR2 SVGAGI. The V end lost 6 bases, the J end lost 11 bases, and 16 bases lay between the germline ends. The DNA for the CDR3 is TGTGCCAGCAGCCACCCGGGGGGATCCGCTTTCTTT. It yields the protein CASSHPGGSAFF.

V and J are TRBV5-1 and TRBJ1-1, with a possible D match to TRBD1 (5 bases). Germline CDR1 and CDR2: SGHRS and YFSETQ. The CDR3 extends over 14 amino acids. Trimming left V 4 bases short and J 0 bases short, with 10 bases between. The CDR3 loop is CASSTRGVNTEAFF. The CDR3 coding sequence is TGCGCCAGCAGCACACGAGGGGTGAACACTGAAGCTTTCTTT.

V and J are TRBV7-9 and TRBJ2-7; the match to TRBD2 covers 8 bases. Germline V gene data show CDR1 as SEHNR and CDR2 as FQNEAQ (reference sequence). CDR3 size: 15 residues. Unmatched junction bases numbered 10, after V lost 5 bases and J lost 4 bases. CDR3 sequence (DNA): TGTGCCAGCAGCCAGAGCGGGAGCAAGAAATACGAGCAGTACTTC. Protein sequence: CASSQSGSKKYEQYF.

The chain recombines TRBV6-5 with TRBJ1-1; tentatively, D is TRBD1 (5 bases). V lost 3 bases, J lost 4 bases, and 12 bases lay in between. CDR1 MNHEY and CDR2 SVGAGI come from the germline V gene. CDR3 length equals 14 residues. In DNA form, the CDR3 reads TGTGCCAGCAGTTATCGGGGACGGAGCACTGAAGCTTTCTTT. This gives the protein CASSYRGRSTEAFF.

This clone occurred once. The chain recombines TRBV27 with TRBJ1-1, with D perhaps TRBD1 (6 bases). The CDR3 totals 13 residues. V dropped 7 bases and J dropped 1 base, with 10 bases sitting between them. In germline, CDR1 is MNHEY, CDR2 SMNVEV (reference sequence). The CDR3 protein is CASKHRENTEAFF. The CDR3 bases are TGTGCCAGCAAACACAGGGAGAACACTGAAGCTTTCTTT.

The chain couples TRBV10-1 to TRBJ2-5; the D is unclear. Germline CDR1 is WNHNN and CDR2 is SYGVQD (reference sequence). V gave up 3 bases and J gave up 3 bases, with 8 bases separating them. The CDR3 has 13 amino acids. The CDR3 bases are TGCGCCAGCAGTGAAACTGAAGAAGAGACCCAGTACTTC. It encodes CASSETEEETQYF.

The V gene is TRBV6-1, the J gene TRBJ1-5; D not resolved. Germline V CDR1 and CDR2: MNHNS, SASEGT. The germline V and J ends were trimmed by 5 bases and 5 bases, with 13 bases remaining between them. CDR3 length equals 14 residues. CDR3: CASSPQRRHQPQHF. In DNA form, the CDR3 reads TGTGCCAGCAGTCCCCAACGGAGGCATCAGCCCCAGCATTTT.